Each of the 12 T cell receptor beta chains below was sequenced from the same sample in a study of T cells in Graves' hyperthyroidism and ophthalmopathy. TCR beta CDR3 region amplification was performed from RNA transcripts. First-round RT-PCR with HTBI primers amplified the TCR CDR3 region. TCRdb re-derived calls from the multiplex PCR reads in MiXCR, one entry per CDR3 protein. Among under 200,000 distinct CDR3 sequences listed, 8% to 9.5% were seen once. The specimen sequenced was blood. These receptors all stem from a woman younger than 30 with Graves' hyperthyroidism that later progressed to Graves' ophthalmopathy.

The table lists this clonotype with many counts. The chain links TRBV4-1 to TRBJ2-5; D uncertain. In germline, CDR1 is MGHRA, CDR2 YSYEKL. There are 13 residues in the CDR3. Trimming stripped 5 bases from V and 0 bases from J, with 7 bases between. The chain's CDR3 is CASSLTNQETQYF. The CDR3 bases are TGCGCCAGCAGCTTGACAAACCAAGAGACCCAGTACTTC.

The V call is TRBV20-1, the J call TRBJ2-3, with 10 bases matching TRBD2. This CDR3 comprises 17 residues. Trimming removed 5 bases from V and 3 bases from J; junction bases left unmatched: 14. Germline V lookup: CDR1 DFQATT, CDR2 SNEGSKA (reference sequence). CDR3 DNA: TGCAGTGCTGGAGGAGCGGGGGGGCCCGGGGTAACAGATACGCAGTATTTT. This gives the protein CSAGGAGGPGVTDTQYF.

There are a few counts of this clonotype. V and J are TRBV30 and TRBJ2-3; TRBD2 matches at 8 bases. V shed 2 bases, J shed 6 bases, and the junction held 10 bases outside the gene matches. The CDR3 runs to 15 residues. Germline loops: CDR1 GTSNPN, CDR2 SVGIG (reference sequence). CDR3 residues: CAWSFAGGGVDTQYF. The CDR3, as DNA: TGTGCCTGGAGTTTTGCGGGAGGAGGAGTGGATACGCAGTATTTT.

This clonotype has ten or more counts. V and J are TRBV6-1 and TRBJ1-2; D gene ambiguous. The CDR3 has 15 residues. CDR1 is MNHNS, CDR2 SASEGT, per germline. Trimming stripped 5 bases from V and 0 bases from J, with 13 bases between. The CDR3 region has the DNA TGTGCCAGCAGTCGACTGAATCCCACTAACTATGGCTACACCTTC. It translates to CASSRLNPTNYGYTF.

This clonotype was detected a few times. This rearrangement joins TRBV20-1 to TRBJ2-4; no definite D call. The V and J ends lost 0 bases and 0 bases respectively, with 6 bases between them. Germline CDR1 is DFQATT and CDR2 is SNEGSKA (reference sequence). The CDR3 runs 14 residues. CDR3 nucleotides: TGCAGTGCTAGAGACCCACAAGCCAAAAACATTCAGTACTTC. It specifies CSARDPQAKNIQYF.

The chain carries TRBV30 and TRBJ2-3, with TRBD2 identical over 15 bases. Trimming at V came to 3 bases and at J to 0 bases, leaving 13 bases not matched to a gene. CDR3 length: 20 residues. Germline loops: CDR1 GTSNPN, CDR2 SVGIG (reference sequence). The CDR3 loop is CAWRAGLAGGYSASTDTQYF. CDR3 nucleotides: TGTGCCTGGAGGGCCGGACTAGCGGGAGGGTATTCCGCTAGCACAGATACGCAGTATTTT.

This clonotype has a count of ten or more. The chain uses TRBV29-1 and TRBJ2-2; the match to TRBD1 covers 8 bases. The germline CDR1 and CDR2 sequences are SQVTM and ANQGSEA. V was pared by 4 bases and J by 0 bases, with 4 bases of the junction left unmatched. The CDR3 loop spans 15 amino acids. The CDR3 DNA sequence: TGCAGCGTTGCCGGGACAGGAGCGAACACCGGGGAGCTGTTTTTT. This gives the protein CSVAGTGANTGELFF.

This clonotype turned up a few times. The chain employs TRBV18 and TRBJ2-7, with 9 bases lining up with TRBD1. The trim removed 2 bases at V and 5 bases at J, leaving 4 bases unmatched. Germline CDR1 KGHSH, CDR2 LQKENI. The CDR3 extends over 14 amino acids. CDR3: CASSPTGQGDEQYF. CDR3 coding DNA: TGTGCCAGCTCACCAACGGGACAGGGTGACGAGCAGTACTTC. Drawing the rest from reference TRBV18 and TRBJ2-7, the complete variable domain is NAGVMQNPRHLVRRRGQEARLRCSPMKGHSHVYWYRQLPEEGLKFMVYLQKENIIDESGMPKERFSAEFPKEGPSILRIQQVVRGDSAAYFCASSPTGQGDEQYFGPGTRLTVT.

The table lists this clonotype with a few counts. This chain connects TRBV5-5 to TRBJ1-1; possible D gene TRBD1, 5 bases. Germline CDR1 is SGHKS and CDR2 is YYEKEE (reference sequence). CDR3 length: 14 amino acids. V shed 3 bases and J shed 5 bases, with 14 bases lying between them. The CDR3 DNA reads TGTGCCAGCAGCTACCAGGGCACGGGGACTGAAGCTTTCTTT. This sequence encodes CASSYQGTGTEAFF. Full variable domain (missing parts from reference TRBV5-5 and TRBJ1-1): DAGVTQSPTHLIKTRGQQVTLRCSPISGHKSVSWYQQVLGQGPQFIFQYYEKEERGRGNFPDRFSARQFPNYSSELNVNALLLGDSALYLCASSYQGTGTEAFFGQGTRLTVV.

In its sample, this clonotype was seen many times. One end of the junction fails to match germline, which may point to a read error. The genes are TRBV6-2 or TRBV6-3 and TRBJ2-7, with 11 bases fitting TRBD2. Germline V gene lookup returns CDR1 MNHEY and CDR2 SVGEGT. The CDR3 loop spans 18 amino acids. CDR3 protein: CAGSYPGTSGRAAYEQYF. CDR3 bases: TGTGCCGGCAGCTACCCCGGGACTAGCGGAAGGGCTGCGTACGAGCAGTACTTC.

This clonotype was seen many times. This chain connects TRBV12-3 or TRBV12-4 to TRBJ2-7; 10 bases fit TRBD2. The CDR3 spans 15 residues. Trimming took 7 bases from V and 0 from J; bases not matched to a gene: 6. The CDR3 coding sequence is TGTGCCAGCAACCGACTAGCGGGTCCCTCCTACGAGCAGTACTTC. This encodes CASNRLAGPSYEQYF.

This clonotype was counted many times. The gene calls are TRBV6-1 and TRBJ1-5, with D possibly being TRBD1 (6 bases). Germline V CDR1 and CDR2: MNHNS, SASEGT. The CDR3 totals 15 residues. Trimming took off 3 bases at V and 0 bases at J, with 9 bases between the two ends. CDR3 loop: CASSERGDSNQPQHF. DNA for the CDR3: TGTGCCAGCAGTGAGAGGGGGGATAGCAATCAGCCCCAGCATTTT.